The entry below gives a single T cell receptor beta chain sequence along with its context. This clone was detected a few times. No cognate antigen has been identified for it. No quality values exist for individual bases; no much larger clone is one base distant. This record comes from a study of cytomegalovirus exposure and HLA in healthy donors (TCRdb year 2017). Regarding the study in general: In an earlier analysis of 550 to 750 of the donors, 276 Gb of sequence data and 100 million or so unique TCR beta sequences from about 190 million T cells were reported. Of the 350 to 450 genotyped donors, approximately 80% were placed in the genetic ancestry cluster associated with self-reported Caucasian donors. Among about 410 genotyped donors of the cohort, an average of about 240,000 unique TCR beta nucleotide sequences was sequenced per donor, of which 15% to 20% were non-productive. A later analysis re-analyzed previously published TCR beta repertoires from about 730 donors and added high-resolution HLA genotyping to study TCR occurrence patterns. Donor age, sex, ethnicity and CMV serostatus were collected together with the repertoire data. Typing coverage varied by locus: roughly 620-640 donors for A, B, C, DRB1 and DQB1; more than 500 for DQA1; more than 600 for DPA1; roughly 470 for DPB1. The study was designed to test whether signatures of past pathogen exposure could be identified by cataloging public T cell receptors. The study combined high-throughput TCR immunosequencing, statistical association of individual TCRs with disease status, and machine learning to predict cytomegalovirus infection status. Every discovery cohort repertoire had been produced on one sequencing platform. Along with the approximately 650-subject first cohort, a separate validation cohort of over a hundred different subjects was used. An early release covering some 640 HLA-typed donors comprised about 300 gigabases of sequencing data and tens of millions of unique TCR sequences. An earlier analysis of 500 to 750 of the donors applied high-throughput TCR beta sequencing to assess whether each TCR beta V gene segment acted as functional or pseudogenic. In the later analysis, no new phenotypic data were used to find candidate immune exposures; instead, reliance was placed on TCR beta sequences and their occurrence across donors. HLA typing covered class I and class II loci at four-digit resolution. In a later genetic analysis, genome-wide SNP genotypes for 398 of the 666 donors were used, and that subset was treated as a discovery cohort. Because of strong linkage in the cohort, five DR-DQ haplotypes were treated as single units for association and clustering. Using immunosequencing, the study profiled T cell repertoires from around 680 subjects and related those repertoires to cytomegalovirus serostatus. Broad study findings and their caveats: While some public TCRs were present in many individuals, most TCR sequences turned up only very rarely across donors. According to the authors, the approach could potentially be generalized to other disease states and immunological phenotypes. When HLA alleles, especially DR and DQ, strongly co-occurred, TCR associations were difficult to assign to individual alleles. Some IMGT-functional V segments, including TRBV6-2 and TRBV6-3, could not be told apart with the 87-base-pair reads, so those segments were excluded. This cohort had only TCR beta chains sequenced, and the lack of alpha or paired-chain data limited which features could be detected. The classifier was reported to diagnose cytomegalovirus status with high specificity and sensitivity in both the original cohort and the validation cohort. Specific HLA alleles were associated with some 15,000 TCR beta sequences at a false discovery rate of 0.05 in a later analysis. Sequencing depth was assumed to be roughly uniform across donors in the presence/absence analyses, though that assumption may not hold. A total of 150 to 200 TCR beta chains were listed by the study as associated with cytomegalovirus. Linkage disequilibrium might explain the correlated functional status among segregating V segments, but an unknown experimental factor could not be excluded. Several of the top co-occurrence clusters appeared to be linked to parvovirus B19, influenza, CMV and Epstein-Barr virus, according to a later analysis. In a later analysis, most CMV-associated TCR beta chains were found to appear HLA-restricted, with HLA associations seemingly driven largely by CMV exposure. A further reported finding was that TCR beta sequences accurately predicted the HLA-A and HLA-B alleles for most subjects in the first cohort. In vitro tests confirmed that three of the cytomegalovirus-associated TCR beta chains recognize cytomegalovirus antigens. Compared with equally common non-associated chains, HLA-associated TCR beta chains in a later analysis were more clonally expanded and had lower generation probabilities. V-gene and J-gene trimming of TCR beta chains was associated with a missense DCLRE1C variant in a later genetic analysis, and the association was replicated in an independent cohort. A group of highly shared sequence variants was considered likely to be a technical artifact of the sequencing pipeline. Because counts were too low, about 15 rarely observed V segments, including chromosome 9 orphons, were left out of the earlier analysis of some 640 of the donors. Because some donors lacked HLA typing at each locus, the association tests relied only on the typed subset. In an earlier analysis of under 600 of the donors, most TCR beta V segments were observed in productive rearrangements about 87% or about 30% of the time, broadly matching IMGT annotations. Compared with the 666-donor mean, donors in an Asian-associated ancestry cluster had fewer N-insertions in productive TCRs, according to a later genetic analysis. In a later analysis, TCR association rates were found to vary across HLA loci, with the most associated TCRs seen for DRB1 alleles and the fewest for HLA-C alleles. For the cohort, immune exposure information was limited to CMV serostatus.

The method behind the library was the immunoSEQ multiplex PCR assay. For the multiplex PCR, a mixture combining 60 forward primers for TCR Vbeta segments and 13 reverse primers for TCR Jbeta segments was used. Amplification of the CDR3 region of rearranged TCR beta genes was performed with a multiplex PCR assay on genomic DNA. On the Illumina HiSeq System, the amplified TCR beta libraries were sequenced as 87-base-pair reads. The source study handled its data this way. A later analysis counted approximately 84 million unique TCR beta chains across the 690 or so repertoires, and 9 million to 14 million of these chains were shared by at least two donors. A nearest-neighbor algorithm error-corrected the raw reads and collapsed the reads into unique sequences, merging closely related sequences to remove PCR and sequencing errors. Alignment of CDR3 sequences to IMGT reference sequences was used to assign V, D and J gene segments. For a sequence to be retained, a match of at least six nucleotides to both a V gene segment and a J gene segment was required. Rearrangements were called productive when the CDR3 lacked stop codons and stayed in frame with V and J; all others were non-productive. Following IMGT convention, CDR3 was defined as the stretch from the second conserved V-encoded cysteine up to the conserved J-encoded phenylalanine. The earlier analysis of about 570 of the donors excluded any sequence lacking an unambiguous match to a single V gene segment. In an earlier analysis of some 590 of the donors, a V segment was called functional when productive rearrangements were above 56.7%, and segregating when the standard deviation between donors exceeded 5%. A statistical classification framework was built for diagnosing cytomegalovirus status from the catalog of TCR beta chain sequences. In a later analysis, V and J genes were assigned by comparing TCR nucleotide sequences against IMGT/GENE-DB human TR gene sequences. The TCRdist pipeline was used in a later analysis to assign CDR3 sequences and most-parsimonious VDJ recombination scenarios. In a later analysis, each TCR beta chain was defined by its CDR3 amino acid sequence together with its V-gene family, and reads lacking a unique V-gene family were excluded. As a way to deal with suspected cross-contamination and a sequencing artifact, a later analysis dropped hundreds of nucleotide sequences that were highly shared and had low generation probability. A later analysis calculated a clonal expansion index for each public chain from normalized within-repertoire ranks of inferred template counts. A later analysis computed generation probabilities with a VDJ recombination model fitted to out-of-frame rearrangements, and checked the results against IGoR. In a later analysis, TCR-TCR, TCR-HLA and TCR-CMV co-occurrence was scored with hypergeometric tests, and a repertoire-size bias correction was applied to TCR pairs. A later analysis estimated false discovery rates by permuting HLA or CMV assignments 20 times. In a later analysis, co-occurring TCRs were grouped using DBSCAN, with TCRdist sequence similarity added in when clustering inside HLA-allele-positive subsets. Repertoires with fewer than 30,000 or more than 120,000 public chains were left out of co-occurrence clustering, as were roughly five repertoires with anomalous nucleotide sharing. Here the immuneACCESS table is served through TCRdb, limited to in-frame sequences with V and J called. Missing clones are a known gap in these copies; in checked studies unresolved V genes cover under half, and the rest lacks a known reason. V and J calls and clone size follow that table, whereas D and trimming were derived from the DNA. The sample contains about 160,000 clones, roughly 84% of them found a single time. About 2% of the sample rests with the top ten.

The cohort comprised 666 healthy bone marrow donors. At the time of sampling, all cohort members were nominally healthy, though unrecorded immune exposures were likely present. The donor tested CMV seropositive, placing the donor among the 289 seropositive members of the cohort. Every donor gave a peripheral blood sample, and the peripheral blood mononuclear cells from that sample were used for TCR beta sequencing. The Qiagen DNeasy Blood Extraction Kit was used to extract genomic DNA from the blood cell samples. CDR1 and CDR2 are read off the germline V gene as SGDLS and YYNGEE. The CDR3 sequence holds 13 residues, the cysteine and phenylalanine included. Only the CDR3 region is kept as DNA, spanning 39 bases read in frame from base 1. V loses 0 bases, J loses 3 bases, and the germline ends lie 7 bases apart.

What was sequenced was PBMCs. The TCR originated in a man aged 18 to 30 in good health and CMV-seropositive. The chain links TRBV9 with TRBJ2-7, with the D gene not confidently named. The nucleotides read TGTGCCAGCAGCGTAGGTCCGGGCTACGAGCAGTACTTC. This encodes CASSVGPGYEQYF.